The 25 T cell receptor beta chains below all came from one sample that was sequenced in a study of T cells in women clearing cervical HPV infection (dated by TCRdb to the late 2010s). Library preparation was by the immunoSEQ multiplex PCR assay. Here the immuneACCESS table is served through TCRdb, limited to in-frame sequences with V and J called. Missing clones are a known gap in these copies; in checked studies unresolved V genes cover under half, and the rest lacks a known reason. The sample table on file contains about 22,000 clones. The top ten hold 7.5% to 10% of the sample. The sample taken for sequencing was blood buffy coat. All receptors derive from a woman aged 18 to 75 with a cervical HPV16 infection that either progressed to CIN3+ or cleared (not recorded which).

Note on this clone: The CDR3 end falls 3 residues outside the read, so it is completed with the germline J gene. J is TRBJ2-2 and V is TRBV7-2; TRBD2 agrees at 8 bases. Germline V gene data show CDR1 as SGHTA and CDR2 as FQGNSA. The CDR3 is made up of 14 amino acids. V lost 6 bases and J lost 5; bases outside the gene matches: 5. The CDR3: CASRGGGWTGELFF. The covered CDR3 bases are TGTGCCAGCAGAGGCGGGGGGTGGACCGGGGAG.

On this clone: Coverage ceases 3 residues before the CDR3 finishes, and the germline J gene fills in the end. This rearrangement joins TRBV5-6 to TRBJ2-5, with D maybe TRBD2 (5 bases). V lost 4 bases and J 3 bases, leaving 10 bases between the germline ends. Germline CDR1 SGHDT, CDR2 YYEEEE. The CDR3 has 13 residues. Incomplete CDR3 DNA: TGTGCCAGCAGCCGGGGAGCGGAAGAGACC. Protein product: CASSRGAEET. In full, the CDR3 is CASSRGAEETQYF.

With regard to this clone: With the read ending 3 residues before the CDR3 end, the germline J gene is used to fill in that end. The V call is TRBV20-1, the J call TRBJ2-3, with TRBD2 identical over 7 bases. The germline V gene has CDR1 DFQATT and CDR2 SNEGSKA (reference sequence). The CDR3 contains 15 residues. V dropped 3 bases and J dropped 5; count of bases not matched to a gene: 11. CDR3 bases read: TGCAGTGCTAGTAAAGGGGTCCTAGCGGTAGATACG. Protein sequence: CSASKGVLAVDT. The complete CDR3 reads CSASKGVLAVDTQYF.

To note about this clone: The DNA ends 3 residues before the CDR3 does, and the rest of the CDR3 is filled in from the germline J gene. The chain is built from TRBV2 and TRBJ2-5; 12 bases fit TRBD2. The germline V gene has CDR1 SNHLY and CDR2 FYNNEI. This CDR3 spans 17 amino acids. V lost 6 bases and J lost 5; bases outside the gene matches: 13. Here the CDR3 reads CASRKQASGGVGETQYF. Partial CDR3 DNA: TGTGCCAGCAGGAAGCAGGCTAGCGGGGGGGTCGGCGAGACC.

Worth noting for this clone: From the germline J gene comes the end of the CDR3, since the read stops 3 residues before it. The J gene is TRBJ1-2, the V gene TRBV10-3; D is perhaps TRBD1 (5 bases). CDR3 length equals 14 residues. Germline lookup yields CDR1 ENHRY and CDR2 SYGVKD. V lost 2 bases to trimming and J lost 4 bases, with 11 bases between them. Incomplete CDR3 DNA: TGTGCCATCAGTGAGCTGTCAGGGAGCTATGGC. This gives the protein CAISELSGSYG. The whole CDR3 reads CAISELSGSYGYTF.

As for this clone: The read ends 3 residues before the CDR3 terminus; that terminus is restored from the germline J gene. The chain carries TRBV10-1 and TRBJ2-7; D remains unclear. The CDR3 sequence is 15 residues long. CDR1 WNHNN and CDR2 SYGVQD come from the germline V gene (reference sequence). V gave up 5 bases and J gave up 0 bases, with 14 bases separating them. The CDR3 loop is CASSKGSDVSYEQYF. The CDR3 bases that were read are TGCGCCAGCAGTAAGGGTTCAGACGTCTCCTACGAG.

Worth noting for this clone: The read gets to within 3 residues of the CDR3 end, and the germline J gene fills in the rest. The V and J genes are TRBV19 and TRBJ2-2; a weak D match, TRBD1 (6 bases). This CDR3 region has 20 residues. Germline CDR1 reads LNHDA; CDR2 reads SQIVND (reference sequence). CDR3 bases read: TGTGCCAGTATCCTGGGACAATGGGACCCCCGAAACTCTGGGGCCAACGTG. Residues: CASILGQWDPRNSGANV. The CDR3 in its entirety is CASILGQWDPRNSGANVLFF.

On this clone itself: The read ends 3 residues shy of where the CDR3 ends; the end is completed using the germline J gene. The chain employs TRBV7-3 and TRBJ2-1, with a possible D match to TRBD2 (5 bases). The CDR3 runs 14 residues. Deletions cut 2 bases from V and 9 bases from J, with 14 bases between. From germline, CDR1 is SGHTA and CDR2 FQGTGA. The CDR3 reads CASSLGSALGEQFF. The part of the CDR3 DNA that was read is TGTGCCAGCAGCTTAGGTAGCGCTTTAGGTGAG.

With respect to this clone: The read finishes 3 residues shy of the CDR3 end, and the germline J gene is used to complete it. This chain uses TRBV10-3 with TRBJ1-6; TRBD1 is a possible D gene (6 bases). CDR1 is ENHRY, CDR2 SYGVKD, per germline. The ends were cut back, 6 bases at V and 10 bases at J, with 13 bases in the middle. The CDR3 consists of 13 residues. CDR3 DNA, as far as it was read: TGTGCCATCAGGACAGGTCTGGACTCACCC. Translation gives CAIRTGLDSP. Given in full, the CDR3 is CAIRTGLDSPLHF.

A remark on this clone: Coverage ceases 3 residues before the CDR3 finishes, and the germline J gene fills in the end. The chain couples TRBV20-1 to TRBJ2-3; TRBD1 agrees at 10 bases. The CDR3 has 13 amino acids. Germline CDR1 is DFQATT and CDR2 is SNEGSKA (reference sequence). With 6 bases clipped from V and 5 bases from J, the junction kept 5 bases outside the gene matches. The part of the CDR3 DNA that was read is TGCAGTGCAACCGGGACAGGGGAAGATACG. This codes for CSATGTGEDT. The complete CDR3 reads CSATGTGEDTQYF.

A word on this clone: The CDR3 end is not reached by the read, which stops 3 residues before it; the germline J gene fills it in. The V call is TRBV4-1, the J call TRBJ1-5; D might be TRBD1 (5 bases). Between the trimmed V and J ends, which lost 4 bases and 3 bases, there was a span of 13 bases. Germline V gene sequence: CDR1 MGHRA, CDR2 YSYEKL. The CDR3 totals 15 residues. The sequenced CDR3 bases are TGCGCCAGCAGCCTGAGGCAGGGTGACAATCAGCCC. Amino acid sequence: CASSLRQGDNQP. The whole CDR3 protein is CASSLRQGDNQPQHF.

Remarks on this clone: The CDR3 end lies 3 residues beyond the end of the read and is filled in from the germline J gene. The rearrangement uses TRBV12-3 or TRBV12-4 and TRBJ2-1, with D tentatively TRBD1 (6 bases). There are 13 residues in the CDR3. V lost 3 bases and J 3 bases, leaving 6 bases between the germline ends. Here the CDR3 reads CASSLTGYNEQFF. CDR3 bases read: TGTGCCAGCAGTTTGACAGGCTACAATGAG.

On this clone: The read finishes 3 residues shy of the CDR3 end, and the germline J gene is used to complete it. The J gene is TRBJ1-4, the V gene TRBV30; D not resolved. Per germline, CDR1 GTSNPN and CDR2 SVGIG (reference sequence). This CDR3 comprises 15 residues. The V and J ends lost 2 bases and 3 bases respectively, with 13 bases between them. Partial CDR3 DNA: TGTGCCTGGAGTCGGGGTTCGGCCGCTAATGAAAAA. Protein sequence: CAWSRGSAANEK. The complete CDR3 protein is CAWSRGSAANEKLFF. Using reference TRBV30 and TRBJ1-4 for the parts outside the CDR3, the full variable domain is SQTIHQWPATLVQPVGSPLSLECTVEGTSNPNLYWYRQAAGRGLQLLFYSVGIGQISSEVPQNLSASRPQDRQFILSSKKLLLSDSGFYLCAWSRGSAANEKLFFGSGTQLSVL.

With respect to this clone: Read coverage stops 3 residues before the CDR3 terminus; the germline J gene supplies the remainder. This chain uses TRBV2 with TRBJ1-1; 9 nucleotides align to TRBD1. Trimming removed 4 bases from V and 4 bases from J; junction bases left unmatched: 4. The CDR3 spans 14 residues. Germline V gene sequence: CDR1 SNHLY, CDR2 FYNNEI. The covered CDR3 bases are TGTGCCAGCAGTGTGACAGGGGGTCCCACTGAA. It yields the protein CASSVTGGPTE. The entire CDR3 sequence reads CASSVTGGPTEAFF. Full variable domain (outside the CDR3, taken from reference TRBV2 and TRBJ1-1): EPEVTQTPSHQVTQMGQEVILRCVPISNHLYFYWYRQILGQKVEFLVSFYNNEISEKSEIFDDQFSVERPDGSNFTLKIRSTKLEDSAMYFCASSVTGGPTEAFFGQGTRLTVV.

Of note for this clone: The CDR3 is cut off 3 residues early in the read; its end comes from the germline J gene. The chain is built from TRBV7-6 and TRBJ2-1; maybe TRBD2 (5 bases). Deletions cut 4 bases from V and 5 bases from J, with 9 bases between. The CDR3 spans 13 residues. CDR1 and CDR2 from the germline V gene are SGHVS and FNYEAQ. The CDR3 loop reads CASSWRANNEQFF. The sequenced CDR3 bases are TGTGCCAGCAGCTGGCGGGCCAACAATGAG.

In the case of this clone: From the germline J gene comes the end of the CDR3, since the read stops 3 residues before it. This chain connects TRBV20-1 to TRBJ2-5, with TRBD2 matching 8 bases. The ends lost 6 bases at V and 5 bases at J; junction bases unmatched: 8. CDR3 length: 13 amino acids. Germline V lookup: CDR1 DFQATT, CDR2 SNEGSKA (reference sequence). The DNA read from the CDR3 is TGCAGTGCCCCGGGACTAGTAGAGGAGACC. Amino acids: CSAPGLVEET. The entire CDR3 protein is CSAPGLVEETQYF.

Points on this clone: The CDR3 extends 3 residues past the end of the read, so its final part is completed from the germline J gene. The J gene is TRBJ2-1, the V gene TRBV12-3 or TRBV12-4; unclear D gene. The V gene lost 5 bases and the J gene lost 5 bases, with 13 bases spanning the gap. The CDR3 length is 14 residues. The DNA read from the CDR3 is TGTGCCAGCAGTCACACCATGTCCGACAATGAG. This codes for CASSHTMSDNE. The entire CDR3 protein is CASSHTMSDNEQFF.

As for this clone: From the germline J gene comes the end of the CDR3, since the read stops 3 residues before it. This sequence joins TRBV7-3 and TRBJ1-2, with no clear D. Germline loops: CDR1 SGHTA, CDR2 FQGTGA. The CDR3 consists of 15 residues. The CDR3 sequence is CASSLGVGPTDTYTF. CDR3 DNA (partial): TGTGCCAGCAGCTTAGGTGTAGGTCCTACAGATACC. The variable domain in full, completed from reference TRBV7-3 and TRBJ1-2, reads GAGVSQTPSNKVTEKGKYVELRCDPISGHTALYWYRQSLGQGPEFLIYFQGTGAADDSGLPNDRFFAVRPEGSVSTLKIQRTERGDSAVYLCASSLGVGPTDTYTFGSGTRLTVV.

This chain's CDR3 is CSALGDRGTDTQYF. CDR3 DNA, as far as it was read: TGCAGTGCTCTGGGGGACAGGGGGACAGATACG. The V and J genes are TRBV20-1 and TRBJ2-3, with 11 bases aligning to TRBD1. Read sequence stops 3 residues before the CDR3 end, and the germline J gene provides the missing end. The J segment lost 3 bases and the V segment lost 5 bases, leaving 4 bases of the junction unmatched. This CDR3 has 14 residues. Germline assignment: CDR1 DFQATT and CDR2 SNEGSKA (reference sequence).

Points on this clone: The read gets to within 3 residues of the CDR3 end, and the germline J gene fills in the rest. The chain couples TRBV7-6 to TRBJ1-6, with D unclear. CDR3 size: 14 residues. The germline gives CDR1 SGHVS, CDR2 FNYEAQ. Trimming shortened V by 4 bases and J by 10 bases, and 14 bases separated the two germline ends. The covered CDR3 bases are TGTGCCAGCAGCTCCTCAGAGTTGAGGTCACCC. Its translation: CASSSSELRSP. The full CDR3 reads CASSSSELRSPLHF.

Note on this clone: The read ends 3 residues early relative to the CDR3; the germline J gene fills the gap. The rearrangement uses TRBV5-1 and TRBJ2-7, with TRBD1 identical over 9 bases. CDR3 length: 14 amino acids. Germline values: CDR1 SGHRS, CDR2 YFSETQ. The J segment lost 2 bases and the V segment lost 2 bases, leaving 2 bases of the junction unmatched. CDR3 amino acids: CASSLQGAPYEQYF. The part of the CDR3 DNA that was read is TGCGCCAGCAGCTTACAGGGGGCCCCCTACGAG.

With respect to this clone: The CDR3 is cut off 3 residues early in the read; its end comes from the germline J gene. The chain combines TRBV2 with TRBJ1-3; TRBD1 is a possible D gene (6 bases). This CDR3 is built from 13 residues. V was cut by 6 bases and J by 0 bases, with 6 bases left in between. Germline V gene lookup returns CDR1 SNHLY and CDR2 FYNNEI. The CDR3 bases that were read are TGTGCCAGCAGACAGGGCTCTGGAAACACC. Its translation is CASRQGSGNT. The entire CDR3 sequence reads CASRQGSGNTIYF.

A remark on this clone: The read ends 3 residues shy of where the CDR3 ends; the end is completed using the germline J gene. The chain joins TRBV5-1 to TRBJ1-4, with TRBD1 matching over 9 bases. Germline V CDR1 and CDR2: SGHRS, YFSETQ. This CDR3 comprises 15 residues. The V gene end was trimmed by 0 bases and the J gene end by 6 bases; junction bases not matched to a gene: 3. The chain's CDR3 is CASSLGDRADEKLFF. The CDR3 bases that were read are TGCGCCAGCAGCTTGGGGGACAGGGCGGATGAAAAA.

Points on this clone: The read halts 3 residues ahead of the CDR3 end, with the missing end drawn from the germline J gene. The chain recombines TRBV2 with TRBJ2-1; 7 nucleotides align to TRBD2. The CDR3 runs to 13 residues. Germline loops: CDR1 SNHLY, CDR2 FYNNEI. After removal of 4 bases from V and 6 bases from J, the junction contained 3 bases not matched to a gene. CDR3 amino acids: CASSAGEGNEQFF. The CDR3 bases that were read are TGTGCCAGCAGTGCCGGGGAGGGCAATGAG. The variable domain in full, with the rest retrieved from reference TRBV2 and TRBJ2-1, is EPEVTQTPSHQVTQMGQEVILRCVPISNHLYFYWYRQILGQKVEFLVSFYNNEISEKSEIFDDQFSVERPDGSNFTLKIRSTKLEDSAMYFCASSAGEGNEQFFGPGTRLTVL.

In the case of this clone: The DNA ends 3 residues before the CDR3 does, and the rest of the CDR3 is filled in from the germline J gene. This rearrangement joins TRBV10-1 to TRBJ2-1, with TRBD2 matching over 7 bases. Germline V gene sequence: CDR1 WNHNN, CDR2 SYGVQD (reference sequence). The CDR3 length is 13 residues. V shed 3 bases and J 7 bases; nucleotides not matched to a gene: 3. The part of the CDR3 DNA that was read is TGCGCCAGCAGTGATGGACTAGGGAATGAG. It translates to CASSDGLGNE. The whole CDR3 reads CASSDGLGNEQFF.